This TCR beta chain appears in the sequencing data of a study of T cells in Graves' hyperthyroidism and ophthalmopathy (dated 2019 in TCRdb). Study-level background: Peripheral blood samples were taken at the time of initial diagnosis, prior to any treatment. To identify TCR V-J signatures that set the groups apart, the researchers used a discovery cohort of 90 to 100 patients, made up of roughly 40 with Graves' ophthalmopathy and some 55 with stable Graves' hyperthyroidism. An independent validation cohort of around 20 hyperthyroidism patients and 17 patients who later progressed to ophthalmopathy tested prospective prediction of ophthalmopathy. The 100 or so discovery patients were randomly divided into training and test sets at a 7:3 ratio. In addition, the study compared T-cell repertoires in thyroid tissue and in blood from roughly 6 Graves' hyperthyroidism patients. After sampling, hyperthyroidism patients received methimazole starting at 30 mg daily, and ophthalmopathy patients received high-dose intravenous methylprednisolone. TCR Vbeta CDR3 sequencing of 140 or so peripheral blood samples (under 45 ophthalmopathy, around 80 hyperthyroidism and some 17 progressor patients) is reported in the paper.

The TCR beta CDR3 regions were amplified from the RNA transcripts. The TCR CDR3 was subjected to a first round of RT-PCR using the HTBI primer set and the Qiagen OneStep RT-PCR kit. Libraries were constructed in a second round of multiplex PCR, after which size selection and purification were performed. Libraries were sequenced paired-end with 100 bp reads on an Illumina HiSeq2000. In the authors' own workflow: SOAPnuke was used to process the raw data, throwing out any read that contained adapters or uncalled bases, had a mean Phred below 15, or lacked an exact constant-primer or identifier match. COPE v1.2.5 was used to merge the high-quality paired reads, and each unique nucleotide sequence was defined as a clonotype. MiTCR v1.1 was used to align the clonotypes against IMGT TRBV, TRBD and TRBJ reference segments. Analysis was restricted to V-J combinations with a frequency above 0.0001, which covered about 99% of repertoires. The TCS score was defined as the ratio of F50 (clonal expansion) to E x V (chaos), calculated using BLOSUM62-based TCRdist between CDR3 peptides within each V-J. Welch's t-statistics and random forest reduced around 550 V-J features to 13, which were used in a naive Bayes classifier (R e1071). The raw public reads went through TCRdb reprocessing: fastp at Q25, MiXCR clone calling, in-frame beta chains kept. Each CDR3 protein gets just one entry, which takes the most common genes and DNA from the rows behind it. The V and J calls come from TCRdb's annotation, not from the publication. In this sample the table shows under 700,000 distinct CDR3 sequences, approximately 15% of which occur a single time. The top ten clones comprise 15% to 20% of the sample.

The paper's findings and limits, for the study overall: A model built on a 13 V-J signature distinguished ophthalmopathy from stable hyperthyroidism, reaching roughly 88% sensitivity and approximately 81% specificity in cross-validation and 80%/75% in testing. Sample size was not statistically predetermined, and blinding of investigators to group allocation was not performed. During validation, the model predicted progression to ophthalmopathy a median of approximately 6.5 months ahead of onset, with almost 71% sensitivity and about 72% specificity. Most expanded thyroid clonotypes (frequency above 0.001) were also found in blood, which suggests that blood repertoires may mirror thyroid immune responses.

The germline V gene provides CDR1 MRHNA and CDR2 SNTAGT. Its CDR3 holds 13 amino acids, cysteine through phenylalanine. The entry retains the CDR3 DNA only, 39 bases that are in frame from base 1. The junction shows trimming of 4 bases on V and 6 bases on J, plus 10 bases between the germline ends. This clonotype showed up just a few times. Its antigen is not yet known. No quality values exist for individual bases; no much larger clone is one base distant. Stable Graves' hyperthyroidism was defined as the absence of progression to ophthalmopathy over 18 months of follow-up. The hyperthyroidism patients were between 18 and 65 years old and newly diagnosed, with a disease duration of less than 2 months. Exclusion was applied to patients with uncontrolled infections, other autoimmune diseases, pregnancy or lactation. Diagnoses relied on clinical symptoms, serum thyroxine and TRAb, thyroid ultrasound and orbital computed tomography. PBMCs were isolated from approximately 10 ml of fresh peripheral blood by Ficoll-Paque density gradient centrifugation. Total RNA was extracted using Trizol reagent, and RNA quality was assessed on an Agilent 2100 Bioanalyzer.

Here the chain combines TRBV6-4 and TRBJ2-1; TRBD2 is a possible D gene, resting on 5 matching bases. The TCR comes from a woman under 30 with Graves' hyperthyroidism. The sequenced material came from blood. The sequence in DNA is TGTGCCAGCAGTGGTGGGAGTACCAATGAGCAGTTCTTC. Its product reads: CASSGGSTNEQFF.